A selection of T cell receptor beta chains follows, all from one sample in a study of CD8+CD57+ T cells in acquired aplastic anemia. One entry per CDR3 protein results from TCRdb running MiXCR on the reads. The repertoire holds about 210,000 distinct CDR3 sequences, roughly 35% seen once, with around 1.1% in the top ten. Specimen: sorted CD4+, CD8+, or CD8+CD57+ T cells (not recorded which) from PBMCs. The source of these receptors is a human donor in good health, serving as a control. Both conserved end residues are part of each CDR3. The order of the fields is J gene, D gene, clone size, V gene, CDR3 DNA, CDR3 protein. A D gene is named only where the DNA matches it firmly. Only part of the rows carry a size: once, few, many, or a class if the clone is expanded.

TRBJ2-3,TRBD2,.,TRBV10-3,TGTGCCATCAGTCGACGGACTAGCGGGAGCACAGATACGCAGTATTTT,CAISRRTSGSTDTQYF
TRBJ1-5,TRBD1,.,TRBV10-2,TGTGCCAGCAGCTTAAGCACGGGACAGGGTACGATCAATCAGCCCCAGCATTTT,CASSLSTGQGTINQPQHF
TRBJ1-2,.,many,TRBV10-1,TGCGCCAGCAGTGCTTGGGGCCTCAAGACCTATGGCTACACCTTC,CASSAWGLKTYGYTF
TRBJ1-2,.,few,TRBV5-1,TGCGCCAGCAGCTTGGTTTTTCAGGGCGGCTATGGCTACACCTTC,CASSLVFQGGYGYTF
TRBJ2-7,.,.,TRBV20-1,TGCAGTGCTAGACCCCGGGGGCAGGGGATCCACGAGCAGTACTTC,CSARPRGQGIHEQYF
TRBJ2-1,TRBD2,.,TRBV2,TGTGCCAGCAGGAGCGGGAGCTCCTACAATGAGCAGTTCTTC,CASRSGSSYNEQFF
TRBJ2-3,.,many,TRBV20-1,TGCAGTGCTAGAGCTCAGGGCCCCTATACGCAGTATTTT,CSARAQGPYTQYF
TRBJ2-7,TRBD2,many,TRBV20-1,TGCAGTGCCCCGAGCAATAGCGGGAGGGCCGGCGAGCAGTACTTC,CSAPSNSGRAGEQYF
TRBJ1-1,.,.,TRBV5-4,TGTGCCAGCAGCTTTTCGGGGTCTGAAGCTTTCTTT,CASSFSGSEAFF
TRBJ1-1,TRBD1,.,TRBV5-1,TGCGCCAGCAGCTTGGAAGGACAGGGGGCGAAAACTGAAGCTTTCTTT,CASSLEGQGAKTEAFF
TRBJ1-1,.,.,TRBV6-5,TGTGCCAGCAGTTACGAAACAGGGACTGAAGCTTTCTTT,CASSYETGTEAFF